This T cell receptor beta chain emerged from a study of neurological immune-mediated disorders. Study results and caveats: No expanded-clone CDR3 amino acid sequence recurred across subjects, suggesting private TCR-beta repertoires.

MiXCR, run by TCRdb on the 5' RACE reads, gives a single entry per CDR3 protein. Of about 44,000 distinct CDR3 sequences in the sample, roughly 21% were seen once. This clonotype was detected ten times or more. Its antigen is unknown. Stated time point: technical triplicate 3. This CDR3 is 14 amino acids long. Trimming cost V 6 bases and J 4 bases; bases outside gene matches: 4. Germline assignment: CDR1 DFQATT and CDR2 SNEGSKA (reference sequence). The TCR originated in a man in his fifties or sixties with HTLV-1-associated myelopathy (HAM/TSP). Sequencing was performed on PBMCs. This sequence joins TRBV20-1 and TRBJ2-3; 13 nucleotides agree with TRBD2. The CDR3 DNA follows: TGCAGTGCCGGACTAGCGGGAGCCCCAGATACGCAGTATTTT. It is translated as CSAGLAGAPDTQYF.